This paragraph covers one TCR beta chain sequence. The antigen is unknown. Only in-frame clones appear in the TCRdb table, and some are missing; sequencing was by immunoSEQ multiplex PCR. The sample holds fewer than 150,000 clones, 80% to 90% seen once. This specimen belongs to a study of T cell responses to AZD1222 COVID-19 vaccine. Study-level findings and limits: Donors skewed white British and female; clonal diversity was possibly underestimated. The study found Spike-specific TCR breadth and depth rose after two AZD1222 doses. The study reported that nearly half of spike-specific TCRs target unmutated variant regions.

This sequence originates from an adult who received the AZD1222 COVID-19 vaccine. Sequenced here: peripheral blood, sampled 28 days after the second AZD1222 dose.

The CDR3: CASSVGLAEYNEQFF. The CDR3 DNA reads TGTGCCAGCAGCGTGGGACTAGCGGAGTACAATGAGCAGTTCTTC. The gene calls are TRBV7-2 and TRBJ2-1; 11 nucleotides line up with TRBD2. The CDR3 consists of 15 residues. J was trimmed by 4 bases and V by 5 bases; bases with no gene match: 4. Germline V gene data show CDR1 as SGHTA and CDR2 as FQGNSA.